One and the same sample provided the 10 T cell receptor beta chains below, sequenced in a study of regulatory T cells in long-lasting Graves disease. Time point here: newly diagnosed GD, antithyroid drugs for less than 3 months. Isolated PBMC RNA provided the starting material for the TCR library. Assembly of TCR beta libraries relied on iRepertoire HTBI primers together with Arm-PCR of CDR3 regions. A single record per CDR3 protein comes from TCRdb applying MiXCR to the multiplex PCR reads. The table lists about 540,000 distinct CDR3 sequences, approximately 12% of them singletons. The same data also went into a second study, on T cells in Graves' hyperthyroidism and ophthalmopathy.

The sample was peripheral blood mononuclear cells (PBMCs), taken at new diagnosis, from a patient treated with antithyroid drugs. All receptors come from a young man with Graves disease.

The gene calls are TRBV20-1 and TRBJ1-4, with a tentative D call TRBD1 (5 bases). Germline CDR1 and CDR2: DFQATT and SNEGSKA (reference sequence). Trimming pared 1 base from V and 7 bases from J, leaving 25 bases between. The CDR3 spans 18 residues. CDR3 DNA: TGCAGTGCTAGAGCCCAAACCCTCCAGGGCGACGAGGGTGAAAAACTGTTTTTT. Translation: CSARAQTLQGDEGEKLFF.

The sample holds a few counts of this clonotype. A much larger clone sits a single nucleotide away, making a read error possible. Because the CDR3 is missing its conserved closing phenylalanine or tryptophan, this is likely a read error. The chain recombines TRBV10-3 with TRBJ1-1; D is ambiguous. This CDR3 is 13 amino acids long. Germline assignment: CDR1 ENHRY and CDR2 SYGVKD. V lost 3 bases and J lost 1, with 6 bases in between. CDR3 in DNA: TGTGCCATCAGTGAATATCAGAACACTGAAGCTTTCTCT. Amino acid sequence: CAISEYQNTEAFS.

The table lists this clonotype with many counts. The chain employs TRBV20-1 and TRBJ2-1, with TRBD2 as a possible D gene (6 bases). The V gene lost 6 bases and the J gene lost 5 bases, with 20 bases spanning the gap. In germline, CDR1 is DFQATT, CDR2 SNEGSKA (reference sequence). The CDR3 length is 15 residues. The CDR3 sequence is CSANAAPGLNNEQFF. The CDR3 nucleotides are TGCAGTGCAAACGCTGCTCCGGGACTCAACAATGAGCAGTTCTTC.

This clonotype was detected many times. This rearrangement joins TRBV29-1 to TRBJ1-1; possible D gene TRBD1, 5 bases. Looked up from germline, CDR1 is SQVTM and CDR2 is ANQGSEA. This CDR3 contains 13 residues. The V end lost 6 bases, the J end lost 4 bases, and 15 bases lay between the germline ends. The chain's CDR3 is CSVGHSAFTEAFF. DNA for the CDR3: TGCAGCGTCGGACACTCGGCCTTCACTGAAGCTTTCTTT.

This clonotype was recorded at least ten times. The chain carries TRBV7-8 and TRBJ2-1; D remains ambiguous. This CDR3 contains 17 residues. V shed 5 bases and J shed 0 bases, with 17 bases lying between them. CDR1 is SGHVS, CDR2 FQNEAQ, per germline. CDR3 loop: CASSLGRELSSYNEQFF. The CDR3 DNA reads as TGTGCCAGCAGCCTTGGTAGGGAACTGAGCTCCTACAATGAGCAGTTCTTC.

Only a few counts were recorded for this clonotype. The J gene is TRBJ2-3, the V gene TRBV11-2; TRBD2 is a possible D gene (5 bases). The V and J ends lost 1 base and 2 bases respectively, with 13 bases between them. This CDR3 contains 16 residues. The V gene's germline CDR1 is SGHAT and CDR2 FQNNGV. The CDR3, as DNA: TGTGCCAGCAGCTTAGGATCAGGAGGACCCACAGATACGCAGTATTTT. This gives the protein CASSLGSGGPTDTQYF.

This clonotype was seen ten or more times. The chain joins TRBV12-5 to TRBJ2-1; unclear D gene. V gave up 4 bases and J gave up 5 bases, with 15 bases separating them. The CDR3 contains 15 residues. The germline CDR1 and CDR2 sequences are LGHNT and FRNRAP. CDR3 residues: CASGSPLVVHNEQFF. The DNA for the CDR3 is TGTGCTAGTGGTTCCCCCCTTGTGGTGCACAATGAGCAGTTCTTC.

This clonotype has a handful of counts. The rearrangement joins TRBV27 to TRBJ2-7; D perhaps matches TRBD2 (5 bases). Germline V gene data show CDR1 as MNHEY and CDR2 as SMNVEV (reference sequence). This CDR3 is built from 12 residues. The V end lost 8 bases, the J end lost 0 bases, and 8 bases lay between the germline ends. In nucleotides, the CDR3 is TGTGCCAGCGGAGCGGCCTCCTACGAGCAGTACTTC. Its protein product is CASGAASYEQYF.

Ten or more counts support this clonotype. The CDR3 nucleotides read TGTGCCATCGAGGGACTAGCGGGAGGGCTGGGCTCTGGGGCCAACGTCCTGACTTTC. It is translated as CAIEGLAGGLGSGANVLTF. The chain links TRBV10-3 to TRBJ2-6; 16 bases are a match to TRBD2. Unmatched junction bases numbered 7, after V lost 8 bases and J lost 0 bases. Germline V gene lookup returns CDR1 ENHRY and CDR2 SYGVKD. The CDR3 is made up of 19 amino acids.

About this clonotype itself: Just one base apart from a much larger clone, this may be a read error. The chain recombines TRBV2 with TRBJ2-6; D remains unclear. This CDR3 has 14 amino acids. Germline V gene data show CDR1 as SNHLY and CDR2 as FYNNEI. The DNA of the CDR3 is TGTACCAGCAGTGAATCGAACGGGGCCAACGTCCTGACTTTC. Its translation is CTSSESNGANVLTF.